This T cell receptor beta chain was obtained from a study of graft-versus-host responses after intestinal transplantation. Study in general: Grafts that recipients had were multivisceral, liver-intestinal, or isolated intestinal transplants. Study observations and caveats: Early post-transplant HvG declines were associated with peak circulating GvH clone levels.

Sequenced by immunoSEQ multiplex PCR; TCRdb stores in-frame clones only, minus some. This table has about 20,000 clones, under 50% appearing once. Germline-derived CDR1 and CDR2 are MNHEY and SMNVEV (reference sequence). Deletions cut 7 bases from V and 9 bases from J, with 7 bases between. The CDR3 is 11 amino acids. The sequencing here drew on alloreactive CD4+ T cells from a mixed lymphocyte reaction culture, taken before intestinal transplant. Indicated subset: CFSE-low proliferating T cells sorted from approximately 6-day pre-transplant mixed lymphocyte reaction (GvH or HvG direction). The chain joins TRBV27 to TRBJ1-6; D may be TRBD1 (5 bases). The source is a human patient who received an intestinal transplant. The CDR3 reads CASTTGSPLHF. The CDR3, as DNA: TGTGCCAGCACCACAGGTTCACCCCTCCACTTT.